Listed below are T cell receptor beta chains from one sample, sequenced in a study of control samples from healthy donors and cancer patients. Repertoires were generated with immunoSEQ multiplex PCR, while TCRdb's copy carries only in-frame clones and drops some. The data contain 55,000 to 85,000 clones, roughly 86% of them singletons. The sequenced sample was PBMCs. These receptors all stem from a man aged 55-75 years with lung cancer. CDR3s include the opening cysteine and the closing phenylalanine or tryptophan. Fields, in order: clone size, J gene, D gene, CDR3 length, V gene, CDR3 protein, CDR3 DNA. D genes are given only for firm matches. Rows give clone size only sometimes, using once, few, many, or a class for an expanded clone.

clone size: NA; J gene: TRBJ2-5; D gene: TRBD1; CDR3 length: 13; V gene: TRBV7-3; CDR3 protein: CASSPTGGWTQYF; CDR3 DNA: TGTGCCAGCAGCCCGACAGGGGGCTGGACCCAGTACTTC
clone size: NA; J gene: TRBJ1-1; D gene: TRBD1; CDR3 length: 16; V gene: TRBV19; CDR3 protein: CASYREPGQGRTEAFF; CDR3 DNA: TGTGCCAGCTACCGAGAACCGGGACAGGGACGTACTGAAGCTTTCTTT
clone size: medium-sized; J gene: TRBJ1-4; D gene: TRBD1; CDR3 length: 14; V gene: TRBV5-1; CDR3 protein: CASSFGQGNEKLFF; CDR3 DNA: TGCGCCAGCAGCTTCGGACAGGGTAATGAAAAACTGTTTTTT
clone size: NA; J gene: TRBJ1-1; D gene: NA; CDR3 length: 11; V gene: TRBV5-5; CDR3 protein: CASSPNTEAFF; CDR3 DNA: TGTGCCAGCAGCCCAAACACTGAAGCTTTCTTT
clone size: NA; J gene: TRBJ1-2; D gene: TRBD1; CDR3 length: 14; V gene: TRBV24-1; CDR3 protein: CATSGQGVVYGYTF; CDR3 DNA: TGTGCCACCAGTGGACAGGGCGTTGTCTATGGCTACACCTTC
clone size: NA; J gene: TRBJ2-2; D gene: TRBD1; CDR3 length: 16; V gene: TRBV25-1; CDR3 protein: CASSELGTGGTGELFF; CDR3 DNA: TGTGCCAGCAGTGAACTAGGGACAGGGGGAACCGGGGAGCTGTTTTTT
clone size: NA; J gene: TRBJ2-7; D gene: NA; CDR3 length: 15; V gene: TRBV6-5; CDR3 protein: CASSYSWTLNYEQYF; CDR3 DNA: TGTGCCAGCAGTTACTCCTGGACTTTGAACTACGAGCAGTACTTC
clone size: NA; J gene: TRBJ1-1; D gene: NA; CDR3 length: 16; V gene: TRBV18; CDR3 protein: CASSPSFRGTNTEAFF; CDR3 DNA: TGTGCCAGCTCACCGAGTTTCAGGGGAACGAACACTGAAGCTTTCTTT
clone size: NA; J gene: TRBJ2-3; D gene: NA; CDR3 length: 17; V gene: TRBV14; CDR3 protein: CASSHPKGGFGADTQYF; CDR3 DNA: TGTGCCAGCAGCCACCCAAAGGGAGGTTTCGGCGCAGATACGCAGTATTTT
clone size: NA; J gene: TRBJ1-4; D gene: NA; CDR3 length: 12; V gene: TRBV30; CDR3 protein: CAWSVLGEKLFF; CDR3 DNA: TGTGCCTGGAGTGTACTAGGTGAAAAACTGTTTTTT
clone size: NA; J gene: TRBJ1-1; D gene: NA; CDR3 length: 12; V gene: TRBV7-8; CDR3 protein: CASSPGQLEAFF; CDR3 DNA: TGTGCCAGCAGCCCTGGACAACTTGAAGCTTTCTTT
clone size: NA; J gene: TRBJ1-1; D gene: NA; CDR3 length: 16; V gene: TRBV5-4; CDR3 protein: CASSSRGRGANTEAFF; CDR3 DNA: TGTGCCAGCAGCTCCCGCGGTAGGGGGGCGAACACTGAAGCTTTCTTT
clone size: NA; J gene: TRBJ1-3; D gene: TRBD1; CDR3 length: 14; V gene: TRBV20-1; CDR3 protein: CSASEQGAGNTIYF; CDR3 DNA: TGCAGTGCTAGTGAACAGGGGGCTGGAAACACCATATATTTT
clone size: NA; J gene: TRBJ1-1; D gene: TRBD1; CDR3 length: 14; V gene: TRBV5-1; CDR3 protein: CASSSWTGDTEAFF; CDR3 DNA: TGCGCCAGCAGCTCTTGGACAGGGGACACTGAAGCTTTCTTT
clone size: NA; J gene: TRBJ1-6; D gene: NA; CDR3 length: 15; V gene: TRBV27; CDR3 protein: CASSSRGGGNSPLHF; CDR3 DNA: TGTGCCAGCAGTTCAAGGGGAGGCGGGAATTCACCCCTCCACTTT
clone size: NA; J gene: TRBJ2-1; D gene: NA; CDR3 length: 16; V gene: TRBV13; CDR3 protein: CASSSRDRYSYNEQFF; CDR3 DNA: TGTGCCAGCAGCTCACGGGACCGCTACTCCTACAATGAGCAGTTCTTC
clone size: NA; J gene: TRBJ1-5; D gene: NA; CDR3 length: 17; V gene: TRBV19; CDR3 protein: CASSRETGQSSSQPQHF; CDR3 DNA: TGTGCCAGTAGTAGGGAGACAGGTCAATCAAGTAGTCAGCCCCAGCATTTT
clone size: NA; J gene: TRBJ1-1; D gene: NA; CDR3 length: 18; V gene: TRBV19; CDR3 protein: CASSIGGSSTLLNTEAFF; CDR3 DNA: TGTGCCAGTAGTATCGGGGGTTCGAGTACCCTTTTGAACACTGAAGCTTTCTTT
clone size: NA; J gene: TRBJ1-5; D gene: NA; CDR3 length: 15; V gene: TRBV5-1; CDR3 protein: CASSWGPGAYQPQHF; CDR3 DNA: TGCGCCAGCAGCTGGGGGCCCGGCGCTTATCAGCCCCAGCATTTT
clone size: NA; J gene: TRBJ1-1; D gene: NA; CDR3 length: 14; V gene: TRBV5-4; CDR3 protein: CASSTDRWNTEAFF; CDR3 DNA: TGTGCCAGCAGCACGGACAGATGGAACACTGAAGCTTTCTTT
clone size: NA; J gene: TRBJ1-1; D gene: NA; CDR3 length: 13; V gene: TRBV11-3; CDR3 protein: CASSLVSDTEAFF; CDR3 DNA: TGTGCCAGCAGCTTAGTGTCAGACACTGAAGCTTTCTTT
clone size: NA; J gene: TRBJ2-2; D gene: NA; CDR3 length: 15; V gene: TRBV11-2; CDR3 protein: CASSLGAENTGELFF; CDR3 DNA: TGTGCCAGCAGCTTAGGGGCAGAGAACACCGGGGAGCTGTTTTTT
clone size: NA; J gene: TRBJ1-5; D gene: TRBD1; CDR3 length: 15; V gene: TRBV7-8; CDR3 protein: CASSLRTGDNQPQHF; CDR3 DNA: TGTGCCAGCAGCTTAAGGACAGGTGACAATCAGCCCCAGCATTTT
clone size: NA; J gene: TRBJ1-3; D gene: NA; CDR3 length: 15; V gene: TRBV5-1; CDR3 protein: CASSLEGVNGNTIYF; CDR3 DNA: TGCGCCAGCAGCTTGGAGGGGGTGAATGGAAACACCATATATTTT
clone size: NA; J gene: TRBJ1-1; D gene: TRBD1; CDR3 length: 15; V gene: TRBV14; CDR3 protein: CASSEWTGVNTEAFF; CDR3 DNA: TGTGCCAGCAGCGAATGGACAGGCGTGAACACTGAAGCTTTCTTT
clone size: NA; J gene: TRBJ2-2; D gene: NA; CDR3 length: 15; V gene: TRBV18; CDR3 protein: CASSPPRANTGELFF; CDR3 DNA: TGTGCCAGCTCACCACCAAGGGCGAACACCGGGGAGCTGTTTTTT
clone size: NA; J gene: TRBJ1-2; D gene: TRBD1; CDR3 length: 15; V gene: TRBV7-2; CDR3 protein: CASSLDPGGIYGYTF; CDR3 DNA: TGTGCCAGCAGCTTAGATCCAGGGGGAATTTATGGCTACACCTTC
clone size: NA; J gene: TRBJ1-2; D gene: TRBD1; CDR3 length: 11; V gene: TRBV10-3; CDR3 protein: CAIRQGIGYTF; CDR3 DNA: TGTGCCATACGACAGGGAATTGGCTACACCTTC
clone size: NA; J gene: TRBJ2-7; D gene: TRBD1; CDR3 length: 14; V gene: TRBV11-2; CDR3 protein: CASSSRTGGWGQYF; CDR3 DNA: TGTGCCAGCAGCTCAAGGACAGGGGGCTGGGGGCAGTACTTC
clone size: NA; J gene: TRBJ1-5; D gene: NA; CDR3 length: 14; V gene: TRBV3-1/TRBV3-2; CDR3 protein: CASSQANLNQPQHF; CDR3 DNA: TGTGCCAGCAGCCAAGCGAACCTCAATCAGCCCCAGCATTTT
clone size: NA; J gene: TRBJ1-4; D gene: NA; CDR3 length: 12; V gene: TRBV7-9; CDR3 protein: CASSLDSREVFF; CDR3 DNA: TGTGCCAGCAGCTTAGATTCCAGGGAAGTGTTTTTT
clone size: NA; J gene: TRBJ1-2; D gene: NA; CDR3 length: 12; V gene: TRBV18; CDR3 protein: CASSLDGNGYTF; CDR3 DNA: TGTGCCAGCTCACTTGACGGTAATGGCTACACCTTC
clone size: once; J gene: TRBJ1-2; D gene: TRBD1; CDR3 length: 14; V gene: TRBV18; CDR3 protein: CASSPPTGGYGYTF; CDR3 DNA: TGTGCCAGCTCACCACCGACAGGGGGCTATGGCTACACCTTC
clone size: NA; J gene: TRBJ2-7; D gene: NA; CDR3 length: 15; V gene: TRBV6-6; CDR3 protein: CASSYSGSYTYEQYF; CDR3 DNA: TGTGCCAGCAGTTACAGCGGCAGCTATACCTACGAGCAGTACTTC
clone size: once; J gene: TRBJ1-4; D gene: TRBD1; CDR3 length: 15; V gene: TRBV6-6; CDR3 protein: CATSTGLSLPEKLFF; CDR3 DNA: TGTGCCACCTCGACAGGGCTAAGCTTGCCTGAAAAACTGTTTTTT
clone size: NA; J gene: TRBJ2-7; D gene: NA; CDR3 length: 14; V gene: TRBV6-5; CDR3 protein: CASSYVEFSYEQYF; CDR3 DNA: TGTGCCAGCAGTTACGTCGAGTTCTCCTACGAGCAGTACTTC
clone size: once; J gene: TRBJ1-6; D gene: TRBD1; CDR3 length: 14; V gene: TRBV11-1; CDR3 protein: CASSRQGQSSPLHF; CDR3 DNA: TGTGCCAGCAGCCGACAGGGACAAAGTTCACCCCTCCACTTT